This record covers a single T cell receptor (beta chain). This specimen comes from a study of blood T cell repertoires in COVID-19. Overall study: The samples span acute and convalescent COVID-19 from the United States, Italy and Spain.

The CDR3 is 12 amino acids. V shed 6 bases and J 10 bases; nucleotides not matched to a gene: 2. CDR1 SGHAT and CDR2 FQDESV come from the germline V gene (reference sequence). Sequencing was performed with immunoSEQ multiplex PCR; in TCRdb, only in-frame clones are kept and a portion is missing. Of about 330,000 clones listed, around nine tenths are singletons. The sequenced sample was peripheral blood. The chain has TRBV11-1 and TRBJ1-4; 10 bases are shared with TRBD1. This receptor was taken from a woman in her fifties or sixties with active or convalescent COVID-19. This CDR3 reads CASRRTGGKLFF. The CDR3 DNA sequence: TGTGCCAGCAGACGGACAGGGGGAAAACTGTTTTTT. The variable domain in full, completed from reference TRBV11-1 and TRBJ1-4, reads EAEVAQSPRYKITEKSQAVAFWCDPISGHATLYWYRQILGQGPELLVQFQDESVVDDSQLPKDRFSAERLKGVDSTLKIQPAELGDSAMYLCASRRTGGKLFFGSGTQLSVL.